Sequencing of this T cell receptor beta chain was carried out in a study of T cell responses to AZD1222 COVID-19 vaccine. Findings and caveats of the study: Two doses of AZD1222 preceded a rise in Spike-specific TCR breadth and depth.

This table comes from immunoSEQ multiplex PCR, and its TCRdb copy is limited to in-frame clones, with some not included. The repertoire includes about 100,000 clones, more than 85% of them detected once, and 15% to 20% sits in the top ten. This clone was recorded only once. Antigen specificity is unknown. The origin of this receptor is an adult in good health. Source: peripheral blood, taken on day 0 of AZD1222 vaccination.

CDR3 DNA: TGTGCCACCAGCAGGGACCTAGGGGGGGCCGAGTACGAGCAGTACTTC. It encodes CATSRDLGGAEYEQYF. This rearrangement joins TRBV15 to TRBJ2-7, with D perhaps matching TRBD2 (7 bases). The V end lost 3 bases, the J end lost 4 bases, and 19 bases lay between the germline ends. Looked up from germline, CDR1 is LNHNV and CDR2 is YYDKDF (reference sequence). This CDR3 has 16 residues. Variable domain in full (rest from reference TRBV15 and TRBJ2-7): DAMVIQNPRYQVTQFGKPVTLSCSQTLNHNVMYWYQQKSSQAPKLLFHYYDKDFNNEADTPDNFQSRRPNTSFCFLDIRSPGLGDTAMYLCATSRDLGGAEYEQYFGPGTRLTVT.